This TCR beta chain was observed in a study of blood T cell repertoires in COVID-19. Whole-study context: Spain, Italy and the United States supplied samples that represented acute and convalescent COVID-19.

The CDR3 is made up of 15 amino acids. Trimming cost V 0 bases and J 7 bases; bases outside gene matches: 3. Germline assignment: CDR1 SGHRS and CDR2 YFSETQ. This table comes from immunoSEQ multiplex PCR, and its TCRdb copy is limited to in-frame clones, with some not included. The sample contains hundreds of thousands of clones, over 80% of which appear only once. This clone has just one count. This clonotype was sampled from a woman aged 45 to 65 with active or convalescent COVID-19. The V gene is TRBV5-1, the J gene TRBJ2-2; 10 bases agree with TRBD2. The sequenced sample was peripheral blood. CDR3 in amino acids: CASSLELAGLGELFF. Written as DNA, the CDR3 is TGCGCCAGCAGCTTGGAACTAGCGGGACTCGGGGAGCTGTTTTTT.